A single sample is the source of the 27 T cell receptor beta chains below, sequenced in a study of shared clonotypes between healthy human individuals. Generated by immunoSEQ multiplex PCR, the TCRdb table keeps only in-frame clones and is missing some. In the table there are about 2.1 million clones, approximately 94% of which are singletons. Naive CD8 cells were CD45RO-negative, positively selected for CCR7, excluding terminally differentiated effector memory CD45RA+ cells. Sequences were obtained from naive CD8+ T cells from PBMCs. The receptors derive from a man aged 18 to 35 in good health. Some clones in this sample may be carry-over from other donors' samples.

This rearrangement joins TRBV27 to TRBJ2-7, with 7 nucleotides matching TRBD2. CDR3 length: 14 residues. Per the germline V gene, CDR1 is MNHEY and CDR2 is SMNVEV (reference sequence). After removal of 2 bases from V and 5 bases from J, the junction contained 6 bases not matched to a gene. CDR3 nucleotide sequence: TGTGCCAGCAGTTTACAGGGACTATGGCACGAGCAGTACTTC. It is translated as CASSLQGLWHEQYF.

J is TRBJ2-1 and V is TRBV19; 14 bases line up with TRBD2. Germline V gene lookup returns CDR1 LNHDA and CDR2 SQIVND (reference sequence). V lost 5 bases and J lost 10; bases outside the gene matches: 7. The CDR3 extends over 15 amino acids. The DNA of the CDR3 is TGTGCCAGTAGTTCGGGACTAGCGGGAGATTTAGAGCAGTTCTTC. Translating gives CASSSGLAGDLEQFF.

The chain carries TRBV7-9 and TRBJ2-6; D is possibly TRBD1 (6 bases). This CDR3 has 17 residues. Germline lookup yields CDR1 SEHNR and CDR2 FQNEAQ (reference sequence). V was trimmed by 4 bases and J by 0 bases, leaving 13 bases between them. CDR3 DNA: TGTGCCAGCAGCTCTCCGGGACATCGCTCTGGGGCCAACGTCCTGACTTTC. Translated: CASSSPGHRSGANVLTF.

In its sample, this clone was seen a few times. V gene TRBV5-1 combines with J gene TRBJ1-1; no firm D call. The CDR3 runs 15 residues. Germline V gives CDR1 SGHRS, CDR2 YFSETQ. V was pared by 0 bases and J by 1 base, with 10 bases between. DNA of the CDR3: TGCGCCAGCAGCTTGGAAGGGAACTGGAACACTGAAGCTTTCTTT. Its translation: CASSLEGNWNTEAFF. The full variable domain, its missing parts supplied by reference TRBV5-1 and TRBJ1-1, is KAGVTQTPRYLIKTRGQQVTLSCSPISGHRSVSWYQQTPGQGLQFLFEYFSETQRNKGNFPGRFSGRQFSNSRSEMNVSTLELGDSALYLCASSLEGNWNTEAFFGQGTRLTVV.

CDR3 amino acids: CSASPSGSYEQYF. CDR3 in DNA: TGCAGCGCTTCCCCCAGCGGATCCTACGAGCAGTACTTC. V usage is TRBV29-1 and J usage is TRBJ2-7; tentative D call: TRBD2 (5 bases). Germline V gene sequence: CDR1 SQVTM, CDR2 ANQGSEA. Deletions cut 7 bases from V and 1 base from J, with 14 bases between. The CDR3 is 13 residues long.

The chain employs TRBV28 and TRBJ2-7, with 15 positions matching TRBD2. Trimming took 8 bases from V and 3 from J; bases not matched to a gene: 14. CDR3 length: 18 amino acids. Germline lookup yields CDR1 MDHEN and CDR2 SYDVKM. Here the CDR3 DNA reads TGTGCCAGCTCTGACGGGACTAGCGGGAGGTACAAAGTCTACGAGCAGTACTTC. Translation gives CASSDGTSGRYKVYEQYF.

The rearrangement joins TRBV11-2 to TRBJ1-5, with D uncertain. Trimming left V 1 base short and J 4 bases short, with 14 bases between. The germline CDR1 and CDR2 sequences are SGHAT and FQNNGV. The length of the CDR3 is 16 residues. CDR3 residues: CASSLGGVGRNQPQHF. The CDR3 DNA is TGTGCCAGCAGCTTAGGAGGTGTGGGGAGGAATCAGCCCCAGCATTTT. Together with reference TRBV11-2 and TRBJ1-5, the CDR3 gives the full variable domain: EAGVAQSPRYKIIEKRQSVAFWCNPISGHATLYWYQQILGQGPKLLIQFQNNGVVDDSQLPKDRFSAERLKGVDSTLKIQPAKLEDSAVYLCASSLGGVGRNQPQHFGDGTRLSIL.

The V and J genes are TRBV19 and TRBJ2-7; D remains unclear. Germline CDR1 is LNHDA and CDR2 is SQIVND (reference sequence). This CDR3 comprises 15 residues. V lost 5 bases, J lost 2 bases, and 16 bases lay in between. CDR3 nucleotides: TGTGCCAGTAGTCTAACCGTTTGGACCACCTACGAGCAGTACTTC. Its translation: CASSLTVWTTYEQYF.

J is TRBJ2-3 and V is TRBV18; TRBD2 aligns across 13 bases. This CDR3 is built from 17 residues. The germline V gene has CDR1 KGHSH and CDR2 LQKENI. With V trimmed by 0 bases and J by 4 bases, 4 bases remained unmatched. CDR3 in amino acids: CASSPPVGLAGADTQYF. The CDR3 DNA reads TGTGCCAGCTCACCACCGGTAGGACTAGCGGGAGCAGATACGCAGTATTTT.

The chain has TRBV15 and TRBJ1-4, with D possibly TRBD1 on 5 matching bases. Germline loops: CDR1 LNHNV, CDR2 YYDKDF (reference sequence). This CDR3 comprises 14 residues. The germline V and J ends were trimmed by 2 bases and 10 bases, with 14 bases remaining between them. The CDR3 sequence: CATSRSILDRKLFF. The CDR3, as DNA: TGTGCCACCAGCAGATCCATACTCGACAGAAAACTGTTTTTT. Based on the CDR3 plus reference TRBV15 and TRBJ1-4, the full variable domain is DAMVIQNPRYQVTQFGKPVTLSCSQTLNHNVMYWYQQKSSQAPKLLFHYYDKDFNNEADTPDNFQSRRPNTSFCFLDIRSPGLGDTAMYLCATSRSILDRKLFFGSGTQLSVL.

This rearrangement joins TRBV19 to TRBJ2-2; no definite D call. The CDR3 loop spans 13 amino acids. Germline V CDR1 and CDR2: LNHDA, SQIVND (reference sequence). V was trimmed by 6 bases and J by 4 bases, leaving 9 bases between them. CDR3 loop: CASRWVATGELFF. CDR3 sequence (DNA): TGTGCCAGTAGATGGGTAGCCACCGGGGAGCTGTTTTTT.

The chain uses TRBV28 and TRBJ2-4; D is undetermined. This CDR3 comprises 12 residues. Trimming removed 5 bases at V and 6 bases at J, with 8 bases between. Germline V gene data show CDR1 as MDHEN and CDR2 as SYDVKM. The CDR3 region is CASSGISNIQYF. The CDR3 region has the DNA TGTGCCAGCAGTGGCATATCAAACATTCAGTACTTC.

To note about this clone: Other DNA sequences within the sample encode an identical CDR3. The chain employs TRBV4-1 and TRBJ2-3, with no clear D. This CDR3 is built from 13 residues. V was trimmed by 1 base and J by 6 bases, leaving 8 bases between them. Germline V gene sequence: CDR1 MGHRA, CDR2 YSYEKL. The CDR3 loop is CASSQGSPDTQYF. CDR3 nucleotides: TGCGCCAGCAGCCAAGGTTCCCCTGATACGCAGTATTTT.

This clone was observed once. The rearrangement links TRBV7-6 to TRBJ2-7; perhaps TRBD1 as D (6 bases). CDR3 length: 16 residues. The V end was cut by 4 bases, the J end by 0 bases, with 16 bases between. Germline assignment: CDR1 SGHVS and CDR2 FNYEAQ. The CDR3 DNA is TGTGCCAGCAGCTCCCCCGGTGTACAGGGCTCCTACGAGCAGTACTTC. Its protein product is CASSSPGVQGSYEQYF.

This sequence joins TRBV27 and TRBJ2-3; TRBD2 aligns across 14 bases. The trim removed 5 bases at V and 4 bases at J, leaving 8 bases unmatched. CDR1 and CDR2 from the germline V gene are MNHEY and SMNVEV (reference sequence). This CDR3 spans 17 amino acids. CDR3 coding DNA: TGTGCCAGCAGTGGGGGACTAGCGGGAGAAGGGCCAGATACGCAGTATTTT. This sequence encodes CASSGGLAGEGPDTQYF.

This clone appeared once. The rearrangement uses TRBV7-9 and TRBJ1-1; D remains unclear. Trimming cost V 6 bases and J 2 bases, with 7 bases left between them. Per germline, CDR1 SEHNR and CDR2 FQNEAQ (reference sequence). The CDR3 consists of 12 residues. CDR3 loop: CASRGRNTEAFF. The CDR3 nucleotides are TGTGCCAGCAGGGGCCGCAACACTGAAGCTTTCTTT.

This clone has a single count. The gene calls are TRBV4-3 and TRBJ2-3; D unresolved. This CDR3 comprises 13 residues. CDR1 is LGHNA and CDR2 is YSLEER in the germline V gene. Trimming removed 0 bases from V and 5 bases from J, with 6 bases in between. The CDR3 DNA sequence: TGCGCCAGCAGCCAAGATCAGCGAGATACGCAGTATTTT. This gives the protein CASSQDQRDTQYF.

This clone is a singleton in its sample. The rearrangement joins TRBV6-5 to TRBJ1-2; 7 positions match TRBD1. The CDR3 spans 14 residues. V lost 5 bases to trimming and J lost 2 bases; unmatched junction nucleotides: 5. CDR1 MNHEY and CDR2 SVGAGI come from the germline V gene. The CDR3 here is CASSKGTDNYGYTF. The CDR3, as DNA: TGTGCCAGCAGTAAAGGGACAGACAACTATGGCTACACCTTC.

This clone was found once. Other DNA sequences of this sample code for an identical CDR3. This chain joins TRBV27 and TRBJ1-5; maybe TRBD1 (6 bases). V lost 4 bases to trimming and J lost 0 bases, with 7 bases between them. The CDR3 length is 14 residues. CDR1 is MNHEY and CDR2 is SMNVEV in the germline V gene (reference sequence). The DNA of the CDR3 is TGTGCCAGCAGTTCGGACAGTAGCAATCAGCCCCAGCATTTT. This gives the protein CASSSDSSNQPQHF.

The chain uses TRBV28 and TRBJ1-3; no clear D gene. Germline CDR1 reads MDHEN; CDR2 reads SYDVKM. The CDR3 is 16 residues long. Trimming removed 5 bases from V and 2 bases from J, with 16 bases in between. The CDR3 protein is CASSGQTEGTGNTIYF. The CDR3 DNA reads as TGTGCCAGCAGTGGGCAGACGGAAGGAACTGGAAACACCATATATTTT. The variable domain in full, completed from reference TRBV28 and TRBJ1-3, reads DVKVTQSSRYLVKRTGEKVFLECVQDMDHENMFWYRQDPGLGLRLIYFSYDVKMKEKGDIPEGYSVSREKKERFSLILESASTNQTSMYLCASSGQTEGTGNTIYFGEGSWLTVV.

The chain uses TRBV6-6 and TRBJ2-1; TRBD2 aligns across 8 bases. The CDR3 length is 15 residues. CDR1 and CDR2 (germline): MNHNY, SVGAGI (reference sequence). Unmatched junction bases numbered 2, after V lost 0 bases and J lost 4 bases. DNA of the CDR3: TGTGCCAGCAGTTACTCTGGGACTAGGTACAATGAGCAGTTCTTC. It specifies CASSYSGTRYNEQFF.

This clone was found once. The genes are TRBV5-1 and TRBJ1-3, with a tentative D call TRBD1 (6 bases). The germline V and J ends were trimmed by 1 base and 0 bases, with 8 bases remaining between them. CDR1 is SGHRS and CDR2 is YFSETQ in the germline V gene. This CDR3 comprises 15 residues. This chain's CDR3 is CASSLQGTSGNTIYF. The CDR3 DNA is TGCGCCAGCAGCTTGCAGGGGACCTCTGGAAACACCATATATTTT.

This chain's CDR3 is CASSSGLSPEAFF. CDR3 bases: TGTGCCAGCAGTTCCGGGTTAAGCCCTGAAGCTTTCTTT. The chain couples TRBV27 to TRBJ1-1; D not resolved. Trimming took off 4 bases at V and 6 bases at J, with 12 bases between the two ends. This CDR3 has 13 residues. Germline V gene lookup returns CDR1 MNHEY and CDR2 SMNVEV (reference sequence).

The chain links TRBV7-9 to TRBJ2-1, with TRBD2 matching over 11 bases. Per germline, CDR1 SEHNR and CDR2 FQNEAQ (reference sequence). CDR3 length equals 16 residues. V trimming: 5 bases; J trimming: 3 bases; junction bases outside the gene matches: 6. CDR3 protein: CASSKTGTSGYNEQFF. The CDR3 nucleotides are TGTGCCAGCAGCAAGACCGGGACTAGCGGCTACAATGAGCAGTTCTTC.

CDR3 coding DNA: TGTGCCAGCAGTAGGGCCCCCATGACCCCCGGGTCCCAGGGGGAAAAACTGTTTTTT. It yields the protein CASSRAPMTPGSQGEKLFF. This rearrangement joins TRBV27 to TRBJ1-4, with D possibly being TRBD1 (6 bases). The CDR3 consists of 19 residues. CDR1 and CDR2 from the germline V gene are MNHEY and SMNVEV (reference sequence). V was clipped by 5 bases and J by 8 bases, with 30 bases between them.

The chain is built from TRBV4-1 and TRBJ1-3; maybe TRBD1 (5 bases). The V end was cut by 2 bases, the J end by 3 bases, with 17 bases between. Germline lookup yields CDR1 MGHRA and CDR2 YSYEKL. CDR3 length equals 17 residues. The CDR3 protein is CASSQHRGGGVGNTIYF. CDR3 in DNA: TGCGCCAGCAGCCAACACCGGGGCGGCGGGGTTGGAAACACCATATATTTT.

Regarding this clone: Other DNA variants within this sample encode the same CDR3. The chain links TRBV27 to TRBJ1-5, with 11 bases identical to TRBD1. Germline lookup yields CDR1 MNHEY and CDR2 SMNVEV (reference sequence). With V trimmed by 5 bases and J by 7 bases, 4 bases remained unmatched. The length of the CDR3 is 14 residues. DNA for the CDR3: TGTGCCAGCAGTCCCAGGACAGGGGGCCAGCCCCAGCATTTT. This codes for CASSPRTGGQPQHF.